This T cell receptor beta chain was retrieved from a study of shared clonotypes between healthy human individuals. Overall study findings and caveats: The sampled material consisted only of blood, and tissue repertoires are likely to differ.

Comments on this clone: Antigen specificity is unknown.

This CDR3 spans 12 amino acids. In germline, CDR1 is SGHTA, CDR2 FQGNSA. V dropped 2 bases and J dropped 3 bases, with 4 bases sitting between them. The assay used deep level. The repertoire was sequenced with immunoSEQ multiplex PCR; TCRdb's copy has only in-frame clones and lacks some. This sample yields roughly 500,000 clones, of which over 70% are seen a single time; about an eighth belongs to the top ten. The sequenced sample was PBMCs. This TCR was sampled from a middle-aged woman in good health. Some clones in this sample may be carry-over from other donors' samples. The V gene is TRBV7-2, the J gene TRBJ1-2; D unresolved. This CDR3 is CASSLSYYGYTF. CDR3 in DNA: TGTGCCAGCAGCTTAAGTTACTATGGCTACACCTTC.